The clone carrying this T cell receptor beta chain was counted between two and nine times. This sample was included in a study of blood T cells in healthy people across ages. The J segment lost 7 bases and the V segment lost 6 bases, leaving 5 bases of the junction unmatched. From germline, CDR1 is MNHNS and CDR2 SASEGT. This CDR3 is 13 amino acids long. Then a second PCR, running about 6 to 12 cycles, was carried out with a sample-barcoded 5' primer and a J-beta primer mix. TCRdb used MiXCR to reprocess the 5' RACE reads, holding one entry per CDR3 protein. This sample has more than 750,000 distinct CDR3 sequences, with under 35% found just once. These same data were also listed under a study on T cells of mothers and their children.

The TCR originated in a woman aged 40 to 50 in good health. V gene TRBV6-1 combines with J gene TRBJ2-4; 8 nucleotides align to TRBD1. The sample taken for sequencing was blood. The CDR3 nucleotides are TGTGCCAGCAGCCGACAGGGGAGGAACATTCAGTACTTC. Translating it yields CASSRQGRNIQYF.